In this sample, the clone carrying this T cell receptor beta chain turned up a few times. Sequencing was performed with immunoSEQ multiplex PCR; in TCRdb, only in-frame clones are kept and a portion is missing. The repertoire holds 2 million to 2.5 million clones, with 85% to 95% as singletons. The data derive from a study of shared clonotypes between healthy human individuals. CDR3 length: 13 amino acids. V lost 1 base and J 4 bases, leaving 7 bases between the germline ends. Germline V gene lookup returns CDR1 SGHTA and CDR2 FQGTGA. This receptor was taken from a man between 18 and 35 years old in good health. Some clones in this sample may be carry-over from other donors' samples. V usage is TRBV7-3 and J usage is TRBJ1-1; no definite D call. Specimen: naive CD4+ T cells from PBMCs. Subset defined: CD45RA+ positively selected. DNA of the CDR3: TGTGCCAGCAGCTTAAACTCGGGCACTGAAGCTTTCTTT. This sequence encodes CASSLNSGTEAFF.